Detailed here is one T cell receptor beta chain. The V end was cut by 6 bases, the J end by 7 bases, with 12 bases between. The CDR3 sequence is 12 residues long. Germline assignment: CDR1 ENHRY and CDR2 SYGVKD. The data originate from a study of blood T cell repertoires in COVID-19. Clones were read by immunoSEQ multiplex PCR, and TCRdb kept only the in-frame ones, dropping some. This repertoire shows fewer than 200,000 clones, about 79% found once; its top ten account for about 25%. Sequencing used peripheral blood. The chain uses TRBV10-3 and TRBJ1-2; D gene uncertain. This TCR derives from a woman between 70 and 85 years old with acute or convalescent COVID-19. The CDR3 nucleotides read TGTGCCATCAGCCCCTCGGGTTTTGGCTACACCTTC. Translation: CAISPSGFGYTF.